These 20 T cell receptor beta chains were all obtained from the same sample, sequenced in a study of T cells in Graves' hyperthyroidism and ophthalmopathy. Researchers amplified the TCR beta CDR3 regions from RNA transcripts. The HTBI primer set was used in a first-round RT-PCR of the TCR CDR3. From the multiplex PCR reads, TCRdb called clonotypes with MiXCR, one entry per CDR3 protein. The table records 550,000 to 650,000 distinct CDR3 sequences, roughly 14% of them present only once. The sequenced sample consisted of blood. These receptors all come from a woman between 25 and 40 years old with Graves' hyperthyroidism that later progressed to Graves' ophthalmopathy.

Ten or more counts support this clonotype. V is TRBV12-3 or TRBV12-4 and J is TRBJ2-5, with D uncertain. This CDR3 spans 13 amino acids. Deletions cut 2 bases from V and 7 bases from J, with 11 bases between. The CDR3 nucleotides read TGTGCCAGCAGTTTAAACCCCCCCTCGACCCAGTACTTC. Amino acids: CASSLNPPSTQYF.

The rearrangement joins TRBV5-1 to TRBJ1-5, with a tentative D call TRBD1 (5 bases). The V end was cut by 3 bases, the J end by 2 bases, with 15 bases between. This CDR3 comprises 16 residues. Germline CDR1 reads SGHRS; CDR2 reads YFSETQ. The CDR3 reads CASSSREGYGNQPQHF. The CDR3 DNA reads TGCGCCAGCAGCTCCAGGGAGGGATATGGCAATCAGCCCCAGCATTTT.

This clonotype was counted many times. The chain is built from TRBV7-2 and TRBJ1-6, with D possibly TRBD1 on 5 matching bases. Germline lookup yields CDR1 SGHTA and CDR2 FQGNSA. The V end was cut by 1 base, the J end by 6 bases, with 7 bases between. The CDR3 length is 14 residues. Written as DNA, the CDR3 is TGTGCCAGCAGCTTAGGACAGACTAATTCACCCCTCCACTTT. This sequence encodes CASSLGQTNSPLHF.

This clonotype was detected a few times. This chain connects TRBV4-1 to TRBJ2-2, with D possibly TRBD2 on 5 matching bases. This CDR3 region has 15 residues. V lost 4 bases and J lost 0, with 9 bases in between. Germline assignment: CDR1 MGHRA and CDR2 YSYEKL. The CDR3 reads CASSLWTANTGELFF. The CDR3 DNA is TGCGCCAGCAGCCTTTGGACTGCGAACACCGGGGAGCTGTTTTTT.

Notes on this clonotype: Since a much larger clone is just one base distant, this may be a read error. The chain uses TRBV28 and TRBJ2-2, with D tentatively TRBD1 or TRBD2 (5 bases each). This CDR3 is built from 16 residues. The germline gives CDR1 MDHEN, CDR2 SYDVKM. For the CDR3, the DNA is TGTGCCAGCAGTAACCCGGGACGCTTTTTCACCGGGGAGCTGTTGTTT. It is translated as CASSNPGRFFTGELLF.

As for this clonotype: This may stem from a read error, because a much larger clone lies one nucleotide away. This rearrangement joins TRBV10-3 to TRBJ2-1, with D perhaps TRBD2 (6 bases). Per germline, CDR1 ENHRY and CDR2 SYGVKD. The CDR3 consists of 14 residues. The CDR3 DNA is TGTGCCATCAGTGGGGGTAGCGGATACAATGAGCGGTTCTTC. Protein sequence: CAISGGSGYNERFF.

This clonotype has a count of ten or more. V gene TRBV20-1 combines with J gene TRBJ2-7; D is uncertain. Germline V gene sequence: CDR1 DFQATT, CDR2 SNEGSKA (reference sequence). The CDR3 has 14 amino acids. Trimming removed 4 bases from V and 1 base from J, with 14 bases in between. CDR3 nucleotide sequence: TGCAGTGCTAAAGGGCAATTGGCGTCCTACGAGCAGTACTTC. Encoded protein: CSAKGQLASYEQYF.

This clonotype has a count of ten or more. This chain connects TRBV24-1 to TRBJ1-1, with a possible D match to TRBD1 (6 bases). The CDR3 extends over 14 amino acids. CDR1 and CDR2 (germline): KGHDR, SFDVKD. Trimming removed 4 bases from V and 1 base from J, with 9 bases in between. CDR3: CATSEGGANTEAFF. The CDR3 DNA is TGTGCCACCAGTGAGGGGGGGGCGAACACTGAAGCTTTCTTT.

V usage is TRBV7-9 and J usage is TRBJ2-1; D is undetermined. Germline loops: CDR1 SEHNR, CDR2 FQNEAQ (reference sequence). The V and J ends lost 8 bases and 7 bases respectively, with 15 bases between them. The CDR3 length is 13 residues. The CDR3 DNA follows: TGTGCCAGCCCCCGACCCCCAGCGAATGAGCAGTTCTTC. Translating gives CASPRPPANEQFF.

This clonotype was seen many times. The chain links TRBV2 to TRBJ2-3; TRBD2 might be the D (5 bases). CDR3 size: 15 residues. V lost 6 bases and J lost 6, with 19 bases in between. CDR1 is SNHLY and CDR2 is FYNNEI in the germline V gene. The CDR3 loop is CASRWRSGVLDTQYF. The CDR3 bases are TGTGCCAGCAGGTGGAGGTCTGGTGTATTGGATACGCAGTATTTT.

This clonotype was counted at least ten times. The V gene is TRBV20-1, the J gene TRBJ2-7; a possible D gene is TRBD1 (6 bases). Looked up from germline, CDR1 is DFQATT and CDR2 is SNEGSKA (reference sequence). The CDR3 spans 12 residues. The ends were cut back, 6 bases at V and 2 bases at J, with 11 bases in the middle. Here the CDR3 DNA reads TGCAGTGCAAAAAGGACAGCCTACGAGCAGTACTTC. The encoded protein is CSAKRTAYEQYF.

In this sample, this clonotype turned up many times. The rearrangement links TRBV12-3 or TRBV12-4 to TRBJ2-5; unclear D gene. Trimming left V 7 bases short and J 5 bases short, with 20 bases between. There are 15 residues in the CDR3. This CDR3 reads CASTPRHPPRETQYF. CDR3 coding DNA: TGTGCCAGCACCCCGAGACATCCCCCCCGGGAGACCCAGTACTTC.

This clonotype was detected many times. V usage is TRBV10-3 and J usage is TRBJ2-7, with D tentatively TRBD1 or TRBD2 (5 bases each). The CDR3 runs to 14 residues. Germline V gives CDR1 ENHRY, CDR2 SYGVKD. The ends were cut back, 6 bases at V and 2 bases at J, with 14 bases in the middle. Here the CDR3 reads CAIRDTQGAYEQYF. CDR3 sequence (DNA): TGTGCCATCAGGGACACTCAGGGAGCCTACGAGCAGTACTTC.

This clonotype was counted at least ten times. This chain links TRBV30 with TRBJ2-3; D is ambiguous. The CDR3 loop spans 12 amino acids. Per germline, CDR1 GTSNPN and CDR2 SVGIG (reference sequence). The V and J ends lost 1 base and 2 bases respectively, with 4 bases between them. The DNA for the CDR3 is TGTGCCTGGAGTGACAACACAGATACGCAGTATTTT. This translates into CAWSDNTDTQYF.

This clonotype was recorded at least ten times. The gene calls are TRBV2 and TRBJ2-3; D is possibly TRBD2 (5 bases). Germline CDR1 is SNHLY and CDR2 is FYNNEI. V was shortened by 6 bases and J by 0 bases, with 16 bases between the two germline ends. The CDR3 spans 16 residues. This chain's CDR3 is CASSVFAGTSTDTQYF. CDR3 in DNA: TGTGCCAGCAGCGTTTTCGCGGGCACTAGCACAGATACGCAGTATTTT.

This clonotype was seen ten or more times. The CDR3 region is CASSQAGTSGSNEQYF. The CDR3 coding sequence is TGTGCCAGCAGCCAAGCCGGGACTAGCGGGAGCAACGAGCAGTACTTC. This chain uses TRBV3-1 with TRBJ2-7, with TRBD2 matching over 14 bases. V dropped 1 base and J dropped 5; count of bases not matched to a gene: 4. The CDR3 is made up of 16 amino acids. Germline CDR1 is LGHDT and CDR2 is YNNKEL (reference sequence).

This chain uses TRBV5-1 with TRBJ2-7, with D uncertain. CDR1 and CDR2 from the germline V gene are SGHRS and YFSETQ. Trimming pared 1 base from V and 0 bases from J, leaving 14 bases between. The CDR3 covers 16 residues. Here the CDR3 DNA reads TGCGCCAGCAGCTTGTTGCCCGGCGGATCCTCCTACGAGCAGTACTTC. This gives the protein CASSLLPGGSSYEQYF.

This clonotype was recorded at least ten times. The V gene is TRBV7-2, the J gene TRBJ1-1, with D possibly matching TRBD1 (6 bases). Trimming left V 5 bases short and J 7 bases short, with 20 bases between. The CDR3 runs 15 residues. CDR1 is SGHTA and CDR2 is FQGNSA in the germline V gene. In DNA form, the CDR3 reads TGTGCCAGCAGCACGGGGGCTGGGGCGCAAGGTGAAGCTTTCTTT. Its translation: CASSTGAGAQGEAFF.

The rearrangement joins TRBV30 to TRBJ1-1; 8 nucleotides line up with TRBD1. V trimming: 7 bases; J trimming: 2 bases; junction bases outside the gene matches: 9. Per the germline V gene, CDR1 is GTSNPN and CDR2 is SVGIG (reference sequence). The CDR3 has 14 residues. The CDR3 region is CAFLTGTGNTEAFF. The CDR3 DNA sequence: TGTGCCTTCCTAACCGGGACAGGCAACACTGAAGCTTTCTTT.

The V and J genes are TRBV30 and TRBJ1-3, with TRBD1 as a possible D gene (6 bases). CDR1 is GTSNPN, CDR2 SVGIG, per germline (reference sequence). The ends were cut back, 4 bases at V and 2 bases at J, with 9 bases in the middle. The CDR3 loop spans 13 amino acids. The CDR3 DNA is TGTGCCTGGAAACAGGGTGCTGGAAACACCATATATTTT. Translated: CAWKQGAGNTIYF.